These 19 T cell receptor beta chains originate from one sample sequenced in a study of control samples from healthy donors and cancer patients. Clones were read by immunoSEQ multiplex PCR, and TCRdb kept only the in-frame ones, dropping some. The repertoire holds 70,000 to 80,000 clones, around 90% seen once, with about 9.5% in the top ten. Material for sequencing was PBMCs. Receptors originate from a woman aged 50 to 60 with colorectal cancer.

This clone was detected only a few times. The chain joins TRBV3-1 (or the pseudogene TRBV3-2) to TRBJ1-2; D not resolved. Germline V lookup: CDR1 LGHDT, CDR2 YNNKEL (reference sequence). Trimming shortened V by 3 bases and J by 2 bases, and 16 bases separated the two germline ends. CDR3 size: 16 residues. As DNA, the CDR3 is TGTGCCAGCAGCCACCAGCTGCGACGGAGCAACTATGGCTACACCTTC. Translating it yields CASSHQLRRSNYGYTF.

CDR3 in DNA: TGTGCCACCAGCCCGGGACTAGCGGTACAAGAGACCCAGTACTTC. It specifies CATSPGLAVQETQYF. This chain connects TRBV15 to TRBJ2-5; TRBD2 matches at 11 bases. Trimming cost V 5 bases and J 2 bases; bases outside gene matches: 4. Germline V gene data show CDR1 as LNHNV and CDR2 as YYDKDF (reference sequence). CDR3 size: 15 residues.

In its sample, this clone was seen once. This chain uses TRBV21-1 with TRBJ2-6. TRBV21-1 is deemed a pseudogene. The length of the CDR3 is 19 residues. The CDR3 sequence: CASSKGGATPSSGANVLTF. The CDR3 DNA is TGTGCCAGCAGCAAAGGAGGGGCAACACCCAGCTCTGGGGCCAACGTCCTGACTTTC.

This rearrangement joins TRBV2 to TRBJ1-5; 9 bases align to TRBD1. This CDR3 comprises 15 residues. Trimming cost V 7 bases and J 7 bases; bases outside gene matches: 11. Germline CDR1 reads SNHLY; CDR2 reads FYNNEI. CDR3 region: CASTPAGTGWQPQHF. The CDR3 DNA reads TGTGCCAGCACTCCGGCGGGGACAGGGTGGCAGCCCCAGCATTTT.

V gene TRBV5-6 combines with J gene TRBJ2-1, with D uncertain. V lost 2 bases and J 5 bases, leaving 8 bases between the germline ends. The CDR3 is 13 amino acids. The germline gives CDR1 SGHDT, CDR2 YYEEEE. The CDR3 loop reads CASSFTLDNEQFF. DNA for the CDR3: TGTGCCAGCAGCTTTACGCTCGACAATGAGCAGTTCTTC.

This clone was seen a handful of times. The J gene is TRBJ2-7, the V gene TRBV6-2 or TRBV6-3; 12 positions agree with TRBD1. Germline V gene sequence: CDR1 MNHEY, CDR2 SVGEGT. The CDR3 is made up of 12 amino acids. CDR3 sequence: CASSWDRGRLDV. The CDR3 DNA is TGTGCCAGCAGTTGGGACAGGGGGCGTCTGGACGTC.

V usage is TRBV2 and J usage is TRBJ1-5, with 9 bases identical to TRBD1. The V gene end was trimmed by 0 bases and the J gene end by 5 bases; junction bases not matched to a gene: 2. Germline CDR1 is SNHLY and CDR2 is FYNNEI. There are 15 residues in the CDR3. Written as DNA, the CDR3 is TGTGCCAGCAGTGAAGCGGGACAGGGCTATCAGCCCCAGCATTTT. Translation: CASSEAGQGYQPQHF.

The rearrangement uses TRBV4-1 and TRBJ2-6; no clear D gene. V lost 0 bases and J 0 bases, leaving 6 bases between the germline ends. CDR1 is MGHRA and CDR2 is YSYEKL in the germline V gene. This CDR3 has 16 residues. CDR3 DNA: TGCGCCAGCAGCCAAGAGAGGAGCTCTGGGGCCAACGTCCTGACTTTC. The encoded protein is CASSQERSSGANVLTF.

The chain couples TRBV3-1 (or the pseudogene TRBV3-2) to TRBJ2-5; no clear D gene. This CDR3 region has 16 residues. V lost 0 bases and J 5 bases, leaving 16 bases between the germline ends. CDR1 is LGHDT and CDR2 is YNNKEL in the germline V gene (reference sequence). This CDR3 is CASSQDRTSRAETQYF. The CDR3 DNA follows: TGTGCCAGCAGCCAAGATCGGACCAGTAGAGCGGAGACCCAGTACTTC.

CDR3 residues: CASSSATSGGGEQFF. The CDR3 DNA is TGTGCCAGCAGCTCCGCGACTAGCGGGGGGGGAGAGCAGTTCTTC. The V and J genes are TRBV9 and TRBJ2-1; the match to TRBD2 covers 14 bases. Germline CDR1 reads SGDLS; CDR2 reads YYNGEE. Unmatched junction bases numbered 7, after V lost 4 bases and J lost 10 bases. This CDR3 region has 15 residues.

The chain recombines TRBV6-2 or TRBV6-3 with TRBJ1-2; 7 nucleotides line up with TRBD1. The V gene end was trimmed by 5 bases and the J gene end by 5 bases; junction bases not matched to a gene: 8. Germline V gene lookup returns CDR1 MNHEY and CDR2 SVGEGT. This CDR3 region has 14 residues. The CDR3 coding sequence is TGTGCCAGCAGTGACCCCGGGACAGATTATGGCTACACCTTC. It specifies CASSDPGTDYGYTF.

V usage is TRBV24-1 and J usage is TRBJ2-2, with no clear D. The CDR3 is 12 amino acids. Germline V CDR1 and CDR2: KGHDR, SFDVKD. V lost 3 bases and J lost 5, with 3 bases in between. This CDR3 is CATSDPTGELFF. The DNA for the CDR3 is TGTGCCACCAGTGATCCTACCGGGGAGCTGTTTTTT.

The CDR3 region has the DNA TGCGCCAGCAGCCAAGATACCATGGGGGGAAATTCACCCCTCCACTTT. Its protein product is CASSQDTMGGNSPLHF. J is TRBJ1-6 and V is TRBV4-3, with D possibly TRBD1 on 5 matching bases. V lost 0 bases, J lost 7 bases, and 13 bases lay in between. The CDR3 sequence is 16 residues long. Germline CDR1 LGHNA, CDR2 YSLEER.

The chain employs TRBV4-1 and TRBJ1-2; no firm D call. In germline, CDR1 is MGHRA, CDR2 YSYEKL. The CDR3 covers 14 residues. The V and J ends lost 1 base and 7 bases respectively, with 13 bases between them. The CDR3 reads CASSQVDSKGGYTF. CDR3 sequence (DNA): TGCGCCAGCAGCCAAGTTGACTCTAAGGGTGGCTACACCTTC.

The chain combines TRBV18 with TRBJ1-2; 10 nucleotides match TRBD1. Per germline, CDR1 KGHSH and CDR2 LQKENI. Trimming removed 2 bases from V and 4 bases from J; junction bases left unmatched: 4. The CDR3 consists of 15 residues. The CDR3 sequence: CASSPSGTGAYGYTF. The CDR3 region has the DNA TGTGCCAGCTCACCATCCGGGACAGGGGCCTATGGCTACACCTTC.

The J gene is TRBJ2-6, the V gene TRBV2; no clear D gene. This CDR3 contains 14 residues. V lost 5 bases and J 0 bases, leaving 5 bases between the germline ends. Germline V gene sequence: CDR1 SNHLY, CDR2 FYNNEI. For the CDR3, the DNA is TGTGCCAGCAGTTACAGCTCTGGGGCCAACGTCCTGACTTTC. Its protein is CASSYSSGANVLTF. Filled out from reference TRBV2 and TRBJ2-6, the complete variable domain reads EPEVTQTPSHQVTQMGQEVILRCVPISNHLYFYWYRQILGQKVEFLVSFYNNEISEKSEIFDDQFSVERPDGSNFTLKIRSTKLEDSAMYFCASSYSSGANVLTFGAGSRLTVL.

V is TRBV7-3 and J is TRBJ2-3; TRBD1 is a possible D gene (6 bases). Trimming cost V 4 bases and J 4 bases, with 12 bases left between them. Germline values: CDR1 SGHTA, CDR2 FQGTGA. The CDR3 spans 14 residues. CDR3 in amino acids: CASSSGAGADTQYF. CDR3 sequence (DNA): TGTGCCAGCAGCTCAGGGGCTGGGGCAGATACGCAGTATTTT. Full variable domain (remainder filled in from reference TRBV7-3 and TRBJ2-3): GAGVSQTPSNKVTEKGKYVELRCDPISGHTALYWYRQSLGQGPEFLIYFQGTGAADDSGLPNDRFFAVRPEGSVSTLKIQRTERGDSAVYLCASSSGAGADTQYFGPGTRLTVL.

The rearrangement uses TRBV11-1 and TRBJ2-3; D call uncertain. Trimming took off 1 base at V and 5 bases at J, with 4 bases between the two ends. The germline V gene encodes CDR1 SGHAT and CDR2 FQDESV (reference sequence). This CDR3 region has 12 residues. CDR3 loop: CASSLGLDTQYF. The CDR3 nucleotides read TGTGCCAGCAGCTTAGGTCTAGATACGCAGTATTTT. Using reference TRBV11-1 and TRBJ2-3 for the parts outside the CDR3, the full variable domain is EAEVAQSPRYKITEKSQAVAFWCDPISGHATLYWYRQILGQGPELLVQFQDESVVDDSQLPKDRFSAERLKGVDSTLKIQPAELGDSAMYLCASSLGLDTQYFGPGTRLTVL.

This clone has just one count. The J gene is TRBJ1-1, the V gene TRBV10-3; D uncertain. The CDR3 runs 12 residues. V lost 4 bases and J lost 0, with 3 bases in between. The germline V gene encodes CDR1 ENHRY and CDR2 SYGVKD. The CDR3 spells CAISGLNTEAFF. The CDR3 DNA is TGTGCCATCAGTGGGCTGAACACTGAAGCTTTCTTT.